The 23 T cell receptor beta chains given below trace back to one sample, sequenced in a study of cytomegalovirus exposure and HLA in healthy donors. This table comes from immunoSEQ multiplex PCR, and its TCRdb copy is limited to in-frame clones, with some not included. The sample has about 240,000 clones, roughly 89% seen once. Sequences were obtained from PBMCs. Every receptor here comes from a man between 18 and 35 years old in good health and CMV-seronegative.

The CDR3 here is CATCRGSSYEQYF. CDR3 coding DNA: TGTGCCACTTGCCGGGGGAGCTCCTACGAGCAGTACTTC. The chain carries TRBV28 and TRBJ2-7; possibly TRBD2 for D (6 bases). Germline lookup yields CDR1 MDHEN and CDR2 SYDVKM. This CDR3 is 13 amino acids long. Trimming shortened V by 10 bases and J by 0 bases, and 13 bases separated the two germline ends.

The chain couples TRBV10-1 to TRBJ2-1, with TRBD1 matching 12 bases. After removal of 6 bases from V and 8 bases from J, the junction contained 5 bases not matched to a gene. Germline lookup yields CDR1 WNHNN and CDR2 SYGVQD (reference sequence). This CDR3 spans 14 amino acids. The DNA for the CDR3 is TGCGCCAGCAGACCGGGACAGGGGGCCCATGAGCAGTTCTTC. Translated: CASRPGQGAHEQFF.

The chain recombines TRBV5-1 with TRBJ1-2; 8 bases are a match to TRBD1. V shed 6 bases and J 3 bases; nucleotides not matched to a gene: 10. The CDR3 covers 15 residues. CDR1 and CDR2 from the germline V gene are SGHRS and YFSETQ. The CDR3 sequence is CASTPQGDGDYGYTF. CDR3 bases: TGCGCCAGCACCCCACAGGGGGACGGAGACTATGGCTACACCTTC.

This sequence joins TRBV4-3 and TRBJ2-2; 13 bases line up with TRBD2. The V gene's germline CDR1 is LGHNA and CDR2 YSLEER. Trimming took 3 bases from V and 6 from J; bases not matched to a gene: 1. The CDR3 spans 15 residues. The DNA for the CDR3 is TGCGCCAGCAGCCAGACTAGCGGGGGGCCCGGGGAGCTGTTTTTT. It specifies CASSQTSGGPGELFF.

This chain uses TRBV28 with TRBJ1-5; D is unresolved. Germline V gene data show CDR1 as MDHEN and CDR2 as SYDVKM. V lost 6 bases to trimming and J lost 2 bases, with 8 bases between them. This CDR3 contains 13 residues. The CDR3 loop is CASRRSGNQPQHF. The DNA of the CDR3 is TGTGCCAGCAGACGTTCGGGCAATCAGCCCCAGCATTTT.

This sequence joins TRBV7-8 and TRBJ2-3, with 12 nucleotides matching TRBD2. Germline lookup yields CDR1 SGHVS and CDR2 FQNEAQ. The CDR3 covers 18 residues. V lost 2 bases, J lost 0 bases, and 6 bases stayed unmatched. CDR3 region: CASSLRTSGATSTDTQYF. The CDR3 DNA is TGTGCCAGCAGCTTAAGGACTAGCGGGGCTACTAGCACAGATACGCAGTATTTT.

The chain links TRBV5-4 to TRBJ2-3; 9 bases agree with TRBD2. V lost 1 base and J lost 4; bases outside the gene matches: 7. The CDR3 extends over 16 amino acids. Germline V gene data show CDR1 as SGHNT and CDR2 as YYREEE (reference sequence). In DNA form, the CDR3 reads TGTGCCAGCAGCTTGAGGCGGGGGGGTAGCGCAGATACGCAGTATTTT. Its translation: CASSLRRGGSADTQYF. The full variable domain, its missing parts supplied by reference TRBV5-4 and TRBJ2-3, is ETGVTQSPTHLIKTRGQQVTLRCSSQSGHNTVSWYQQALGQGPQFIFQYYREEENGRGNFPPRFSGLQFPNYSSELNVNALELDDSALYLCASSLRRGGSADTQYFGPGTRLTVL.

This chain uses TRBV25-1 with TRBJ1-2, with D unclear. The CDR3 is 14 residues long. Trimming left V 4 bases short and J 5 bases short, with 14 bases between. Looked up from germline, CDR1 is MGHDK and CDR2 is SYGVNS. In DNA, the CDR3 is TGTGCCAGCAGTGGGGCGACCTCCTTTTATGGCTACACCTTC. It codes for CASSGATSFYGYTF.

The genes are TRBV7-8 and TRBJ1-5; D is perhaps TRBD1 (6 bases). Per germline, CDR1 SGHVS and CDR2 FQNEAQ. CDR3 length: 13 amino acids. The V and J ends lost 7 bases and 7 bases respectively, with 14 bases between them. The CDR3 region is CASTQDRTQPQHF. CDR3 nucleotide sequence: TGTGCCAGCACCCAAGACAGGACCCAGCCCCAGCATTTT.

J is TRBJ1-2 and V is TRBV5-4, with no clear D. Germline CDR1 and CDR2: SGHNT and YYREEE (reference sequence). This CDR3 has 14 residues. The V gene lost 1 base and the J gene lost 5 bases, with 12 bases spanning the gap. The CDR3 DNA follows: TGTGCCAGCAGCTTGATTTCTAGCCAGTATGGCTACACCTTC. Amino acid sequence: CASSLISSQYGYTF.

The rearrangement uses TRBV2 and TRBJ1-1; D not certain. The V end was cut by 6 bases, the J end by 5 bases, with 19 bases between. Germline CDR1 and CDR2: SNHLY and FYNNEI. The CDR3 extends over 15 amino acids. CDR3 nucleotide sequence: TGTGCCAGCAGACCCCTCGACACTCGAAGGACTGAAGCTTTCTTT. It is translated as CASRPLDTRRTEAFF.

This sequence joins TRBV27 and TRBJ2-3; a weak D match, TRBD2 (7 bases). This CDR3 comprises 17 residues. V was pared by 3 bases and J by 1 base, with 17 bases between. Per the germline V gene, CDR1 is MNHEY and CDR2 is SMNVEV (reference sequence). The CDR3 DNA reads TGTGCCAGCAGTTTGGAGGGGGGGCTCTTCGGCACAGATACGCAGTATTTT. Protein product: CASSLEGGLFGTDTQYF.

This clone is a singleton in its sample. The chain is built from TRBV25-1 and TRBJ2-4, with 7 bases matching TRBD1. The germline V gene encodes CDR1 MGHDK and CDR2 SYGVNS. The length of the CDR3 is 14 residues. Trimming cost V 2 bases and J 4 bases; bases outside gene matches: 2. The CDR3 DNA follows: TGTGCCAGCAGTGAAGGGACAGCTAAAAACATTCAGTACTTC. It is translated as CASSEGTAKNIQYF.

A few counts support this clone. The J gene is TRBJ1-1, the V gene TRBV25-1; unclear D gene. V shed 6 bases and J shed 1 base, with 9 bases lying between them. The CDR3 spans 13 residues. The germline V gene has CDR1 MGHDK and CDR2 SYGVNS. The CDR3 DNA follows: TGTGCCAGCAGGAGGGAGGGGAACACTGAAGCTTTCTTT. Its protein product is CASRREGNTEAFF.

In nucleotides, the CDR3 is TGTGCCAGCAGTGCCCGGACAGGGGAAGGCTACACCTTC. It codes for CASSARTGEGYTF. The chain links TRBV6-1 to TRBJ1-2; 9 bases align to TRBD1. The germline CDR1 and CDR2 sequences are MNHNS and SASEGT. V was clipped by 4 bases and J by 8 bases; unmatched bases: 5. The CDR3 consists of 13 residues.

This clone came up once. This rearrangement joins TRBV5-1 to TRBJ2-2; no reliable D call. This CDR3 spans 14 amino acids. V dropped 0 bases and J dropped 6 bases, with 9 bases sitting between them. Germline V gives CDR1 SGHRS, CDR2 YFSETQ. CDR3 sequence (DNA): TGCGCCAGCAGCTTGGACGCGGTCTCCGGGGAGCTGTTTTTT. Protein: CASSLDAVSGELFF.

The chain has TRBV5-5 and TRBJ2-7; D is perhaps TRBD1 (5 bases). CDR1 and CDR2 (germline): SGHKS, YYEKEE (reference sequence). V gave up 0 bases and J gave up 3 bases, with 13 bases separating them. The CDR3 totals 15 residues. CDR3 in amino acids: CASSLEGPSIYEQYF. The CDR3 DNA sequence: TGTGCCAGCAGCTTGGAGGGGCCATCCATCTACGAGCAGTACTTC.

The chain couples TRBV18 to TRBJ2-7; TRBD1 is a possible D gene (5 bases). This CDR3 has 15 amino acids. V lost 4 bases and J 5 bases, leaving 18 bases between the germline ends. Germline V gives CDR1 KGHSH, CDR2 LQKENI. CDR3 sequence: CASSRMAGPRDEQYF. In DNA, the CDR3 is TGTGCCAGCTCACGGATGGCAGGCCCCAGGGACGAGCAGTACTTC.

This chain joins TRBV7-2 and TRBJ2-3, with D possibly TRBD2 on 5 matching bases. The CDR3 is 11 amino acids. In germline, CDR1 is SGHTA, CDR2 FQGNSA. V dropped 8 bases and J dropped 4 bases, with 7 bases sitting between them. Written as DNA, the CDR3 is TGTGCCAGCCGGCGGGCAGATACGCAGTATTTT. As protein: CASRRADTQYF.

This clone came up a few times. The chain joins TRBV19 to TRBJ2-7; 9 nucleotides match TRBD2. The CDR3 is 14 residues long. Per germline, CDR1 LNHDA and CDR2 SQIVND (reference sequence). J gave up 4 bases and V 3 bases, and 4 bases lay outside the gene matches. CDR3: CASSILAGRYEQYF. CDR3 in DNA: TGTGCCAGTAGTATCCTAGCGGGACGGTACGAGCAGTACTTC.

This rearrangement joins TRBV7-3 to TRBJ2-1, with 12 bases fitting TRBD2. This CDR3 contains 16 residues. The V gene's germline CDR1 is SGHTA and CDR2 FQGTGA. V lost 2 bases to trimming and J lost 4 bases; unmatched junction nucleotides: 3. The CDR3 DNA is TGTGCCAGCAGCTTAGGACTAGCGGGGTCTTACAATGAGCAGTTCTTC. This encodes CASSLGLAGSYNEQFF.

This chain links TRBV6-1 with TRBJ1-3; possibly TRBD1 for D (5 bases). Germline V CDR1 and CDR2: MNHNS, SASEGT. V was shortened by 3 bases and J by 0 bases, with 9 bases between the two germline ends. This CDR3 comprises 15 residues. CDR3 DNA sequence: TGTGCCAGCAGTGATTGGGGACTCTCTGGAAACACCATATATTTT. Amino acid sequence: CASSDWGLSGNTIYF.

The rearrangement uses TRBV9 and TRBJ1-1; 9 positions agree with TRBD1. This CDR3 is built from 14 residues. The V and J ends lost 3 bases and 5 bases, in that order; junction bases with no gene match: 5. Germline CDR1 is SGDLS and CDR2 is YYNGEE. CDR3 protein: CASSGTGGSTEAFF. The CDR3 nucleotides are TGTGCCAGCAGCGGAACAGGGGGCTCTACTGAAGCTTTCTTT.